The 18 T cell receptor beta chains presented below share a single source sample, sequenced in a study of T cells after yellow fever vaccination. MiXCR was run by TCRdb on the 5' RACE reads, yielding one entry per CDR3 protein. Of 200,000 to 300,000 distinct CDR3 sequences in the sample, roughly 6.8% were seen once. The sequencing used CD4+ T cells sorted from PBMCs, collected on the day of the yellow fever booster vaccination. The receptors were gathered from a man aged 25 to 45 who received the YFV17D yellow fever vaccine.

V usage is TRBV7-9 and J usage is TRBJ1-1; D is uncertain. Germline CDR1 reads SEHNR; CDR2 reads FQNEAQ (reference sequence). Deletions cut 3 bases from V and 11 bases from J, with 13 bases between. The CDR3 is made up of 12 amino acids. The CDR3 DNA sequence: TGTGCCAGCAGCTTCGGGATGTTGGAGGCTTTCTTT. Protein product: CASSFGMLEAFF.

This clonotype was observed many times. The rearrangement links TRBV5-1 to TRBJ2-7; 10 bases are a match to TRBD1. The germline V gene has CDR1 SGHRS and CDR2 YFSETQ. The trim removed 2 bases at V and 4 bases at J, leaving 3 bases unmatched. This CDR3 spans 14 amino acids. The CDR3 spells CASSLGQGGYEQYF. The CDR3 DNA sequence: TGCGCCAGCAGCTTAGGACAGGGGGGGTACGAGCAGTACTTC.

This clonotype was found a few times. The chain links TRBV6-1 to TRBJ2-7; 10 bases map to TRBD1. Germline V gives CDR1 MNHNS, CDR2 SASEGT. Trimming removed 4 bases from V and 6 bases from J; junction bases left unmatched: 3. CDR3 length: 13 residues. The CDR3 coding sequence is TGTGCCAGCAGTGGGAGACAGGGGGCCGAGCAGTACTTC. Residues: CASSGRQGAEQYF.

This clonotype was found a few times. CDR3 sequence reads: CATSDWTRSHYEQYF. CDR3 bases: TGTGCCACCAGTGATTGGACTAGAAGCCACTACGAGCAGTACTTC. The chain combines TRBV24-1 with TRBJ2-7, with 7 bases fitting TRBD2. The CDR3 consists of 15 residues. Germline CDR1 and CDR2: KGHDR and SFDVKD. V shed 2 bases, J shed 3 bases, and the junction held 6 bases outside the gene matches.

In regard to this clonotype: The germline gene is not matched at one end of the junction; a read error may be the cause. The V gene is TRBV5-1, the J gene TRBJ2-7; D gene uncertain. The length of the CDR3 is 12 residues. The germline CDR1 and CDR2 sequences are SGHRS and YFSETQ. For the CDR3, the DNA is TGCTCCAGCAGCTTGGTAGGTTACGAGCAGTACTTC. This codes for CSSSLVGYEQYF.

This clonotype was seen many times. The chain joins TRBV7-9 to TRBJ2-3; D is uncertain. The CDR3 is 14 residues long. Trimming cost V 1 base and J 5 bases, with 10 bases left between them. In germline, CDR1 is SEHNR, CDR2 FQNEAQ (reference sequence). CDR3 DNA: TGTGCCAGCAGCTTAGGTTCGGCTGGAGATACGCAGTATTTT. It is translated as CASSLGSAGDTQYF.

This clonotype was counted at least ten times. The chain couples TRBV5-1 to TRBJ2-1, with 9 nucleotides matching TRBD1. With V trimmed by 4 bases and J by 1 base, 6 bases remained unmatched. This CDR3 comprises 16 residues. The germline gives CDR1 SGHRS, CDR2 YFSETQ. CDR3 DNA: TGCGCCAGCAGCATGGGACAGGGAGGTTCCTACAATGAGCAGTTCTTC. Its protein product is CASSMGQGGSYNEQFF.

The V call is TRBV20-1, the J call TRBJ2-3, with no clear D. The ends were cut back, 2 bases at V and 3 bases at J, with 9 bases in the middle. CDR3 length: 13 amino acids. The germline V gene encodes CDR1 DFQATT and CDR2 SNEGSKA (reference sequence). DNA for the CDR3: TGCAGTGCTAGAAGTCGCGGTACAGATACGCAGTATTTT. It is translated as CSARSRGTDTQYF.

This clonotype was seen just once. The junction departs from germline at one end; a sequencing error may be responsible. The chain has TRBV4-3 and TRBJ2-2; D may be TRBD2 (5 bases). The germline V gene encodes CDR1 LGHNA and CDR2 YSLEER. The CDR3 covers 15 residues. CDR3 amino acids: CASSQALQNTGELLF. In DNA, the CDR3 is TGCGCCAGCAGCCAAGCGTTGCAAAACACCGGGGAGCTGCTTTTT.

This clonotype was observed at least ten times. The J gene is TRBJ1-1, the V gene TRBV10-2, with a possible D match to TRBD1 (5 bases). Trimming left V 8 bases short and J 0 bases short, with 13 bases between. The CDR3 is made up of 14 amino acids. In germline, CDR1 is WSHSY, CDR2 SAAADI. CDR3 coding DNA: TGCGCCAGCCGCCAGGGTGAGATGAACACTGAAGCTTTCTTT. Residues: CASRQGEMNTEAFF.

This clonotype was counted many times. V is TRBV5-6 and J is TRBJ2-3; the match to TRBD2 covers 10 bases. Germline V lookup: CDR1 SGHDT, CDR2 YYEEEE. After removal of 1 base from V and 4 bases from J, the junction contained 6 bases not matched to a gene. This CDR3 contains 16 residues. The chain's CDR3 is CASSLTSGKGADTQYF. CDR3 DNA: TGTGCCAGCAGCTTGACTAGCGGGAAAGGGGCAGATACGCAGTATTTT.

The table lists this clonotype with a few counts. The gene calls are TRBV14 and TRBJ1-2; TRBD1 aligns across 10 bases. With 0 bases clipped from V and 4 bases from J, the junction kept 8 bases outside the gene matches. The CDR3 runs 17 residues. Germline V gene lookup returns CDR1 SGHDN and CDR2 FVKESK. In DNA form, the CDR3 reads TGTGCCAGCAGCCAAGAGTCTGTCGGGACAGGGGTCTATGGCTACACCTTC. It codes for CASSQESVGTGVYGYTF. The complete variable domain, with remaining parts taken from reference TRBV14 and TRBJ1-2, reads EAGVTQFPSHSVIEKGQTVTLRCDPISGHDNLYWYRRVMGKEIKFLLHFVKESKQDESGMPNNRFLAERTGGTYSTLKVQPAELEDSGVYFCASSQESVGTGVYGYTFGSGTRLTVV.

The genes are TRBV11-2 and TRBJ2-4; 10 nucleotides align to TRBD1. The junction had 14 bases not matched to a gene; V was cut back by 3 bases and J by 3 bases. The germline V gene encodes CDR1 SGHAT and CDR2 FQNNGV. This CDR3 region has 19 residues. DNA for the CDR3: TGTGCCAGCAGCTTGTCGACAGGGGGCGCGAAGAGTGGCAAAAACATTCAGTACTTC. This codes for CASSLSTGGAKSGKNIQYF.

This chain joins TRBV19 and TRBJ2-5, with D possibly being TRBD2 (7 bases). The V and J ends lost 11 bases and 0 bases respectively, with 13 bases between them. CDR3 length equals 13 residues. Germline V lookup: CDR1 LNHDA, CDR2 SQIVND (reference sequence). CDR3 loop: CASSGTYQETQYF. The DNA for the CDR3 is TGTGCCTCAAGCGGGACATACCAAGAGACCCAGTACTTC.

CDR3 coding DNA: TGCAGTGCTCTAACAGGGGACCCTTCACCCCTCCACTTT. The encoded protein is CSALTGDPSPLHF. J is TRBJ1-6 and V is TRBV20-1; 7 bases agree with TRBD1. Germline-derived CDR1 and CDR2 are DFQATT and SNEGSKA (reference sequence). V shed 5 bases and J 9 bases; nucleotides not matched to a gene: 7. The CDR3 sequence is 13 residues long.

V usage is TRBV5-4 and J usage is TRBJ1-4, with D unclear. In germline, CDR1 is SGHNT, CDR2 YYREEE (reference sequence). This CDR3 region has 13 residues. V was pared by 3 bases and J by 6 bases, with 9 bases between. The CDR3: CASSSRADEKLFF. In DNA, the CDR3 is TGTGCCAGCAGCTCCCGTGCGGATGAAAAACTGTTTTTT.

The chain couples TRBV30 to TRBJ2-7; 11 positions match TRBD2. The trim removed 7 bases at V and 4 bases at J, leaving 9 bases unmatched. This CDR3 has 14 residues. The germline gives CDR1 GTSNPN, CDR2 SVGIG (reference sequence). The CDR3 DNA follows: TGTGCCTCGAGGCCCCGGACTAGCGGGTACGAGCAGTACTTC. It encodes CASRPRTSGYEQYF.

This clonotype was recorded many times. CDR3 amino acids: CASREHRAVQETQYF. CDR3 nucleotides: TGTGCCAGCAGAGAACATAGGGCGGTTCAAGAGACCCAGTACTTC. This chain uses TRBV28 with TRBJ2-5; D is unresolved. Germline V lookup: CDR1 MDHEN, CDR2 SYDVKM. V dropped 6 bases and J dropped 2 bases, with 16 bases sitting between them. CDR3 length: 15 residues.